This TCR beta chain was profiled in a study of T cell repertoires in cytomegalovirus infection (dated by TCRdb to between 2017 and 2020). Regarding the complete study: The peptide stimulations were aimed at well-studied HLA-B-restricted epitopes as well as recently identified HLA-C-restricted CMV epitopes, whose presentation resists viral immunomodulation. Because public TCR beta signatures pointed to carriage of CMV infection together with the matching HLA type, the HLA type of each donor mattered for the analysis. Results and caveats for the whole study, not just this receptor: Cumulative frequency of public TCR beta family members discriminated carriers of CMV infection plus the relevant HLA type in this cohort and an independent 352-donor cohort. The ex vivo response was dominated by HLA-C-restricted CMV-specific TCR beta clonotypes, which also provided the single most frequent clonotype in two of eight donors.

Worth noting for this clonotype: The target of this receptor is not known. Base qualities are not recorded, but no much larger clone differs from it by a single base.

Interpreted using the paper, the treatment or condition label stands for: in vitro stimulation with specific CMV peptide epitopes to enrich CMV-specific T cells. Sequencing instrument: Illumina HiSeq 1500. Starting from the raw public reads, TCRdb applied fastp trimming at Q25, assembled clones with MiXCR and retained in-frame beta chains. Each entry merges the rows of one CDR3 protein and shows their most common DNA and genes. This sample has approximately 30,000 distinct CDR3 sequences in its table, and about 19% of those were observed once. In total, the top ten clones hold roughly 80% of the sample. CDR1 and CDR2 are drawn from the germline V gene: SGHTA, FQGTGA. Germline trimming amounts to 5 bases on V and 3 bases on J, with 14 as the count of junction bases outside the gene matches. The CDR3 measures 17 amino acids from cysteine to phenylalanine. Only the CDR3 region is kept as DNA, spanning 51 bases read in frame from base 1.

The sequence came from a human donor in good health (CMV status not recorded). Some clones in this sample may be carry-over from other donors' samples. This specimen consisted of CD8+ T cells from cultured PBMCs, obtained from culture after CMV antigen stimulation. The rearrangement joined TRBV7-3 to TRBJ2-7, with 9 central nucleotides matching TRBD2. The CDR3 has the sequence CASSPEGRGGSFYEQYF. The sequence in DNA is TGTGCCAGCAGCCCTGAGGGGCGGGGGGGTTCCTTCTACGAGCAGTACTTC.